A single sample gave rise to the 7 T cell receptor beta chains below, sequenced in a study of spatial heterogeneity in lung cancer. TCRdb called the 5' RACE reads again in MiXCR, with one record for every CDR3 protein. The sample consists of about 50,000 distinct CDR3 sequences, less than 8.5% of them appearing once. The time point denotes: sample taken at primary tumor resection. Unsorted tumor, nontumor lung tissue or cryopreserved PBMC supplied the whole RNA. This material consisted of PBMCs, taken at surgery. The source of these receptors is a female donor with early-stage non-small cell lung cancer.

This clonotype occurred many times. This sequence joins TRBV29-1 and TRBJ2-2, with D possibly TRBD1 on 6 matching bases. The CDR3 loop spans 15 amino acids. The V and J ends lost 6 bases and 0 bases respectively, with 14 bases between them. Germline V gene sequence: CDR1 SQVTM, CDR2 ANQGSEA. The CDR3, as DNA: TGCAGCGTCAGGGGTGGCCCTACGAACACCGGGGAGCTGTTTTTT. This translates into CSVRGGPTNTGELFF.

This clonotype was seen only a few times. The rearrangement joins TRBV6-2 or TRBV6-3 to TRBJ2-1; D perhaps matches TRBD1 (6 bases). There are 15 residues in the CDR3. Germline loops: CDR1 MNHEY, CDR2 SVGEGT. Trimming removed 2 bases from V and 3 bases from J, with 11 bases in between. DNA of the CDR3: TGTGCCAGCAGTTACGCAGGGGACGGCTACAATGAGCAGTTCTTC. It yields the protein CASSYAGDGYNEQFF.

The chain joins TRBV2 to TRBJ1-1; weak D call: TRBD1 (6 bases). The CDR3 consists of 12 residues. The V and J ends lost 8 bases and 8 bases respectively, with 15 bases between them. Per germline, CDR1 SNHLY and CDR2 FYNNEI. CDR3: CASLQAGTEAFF. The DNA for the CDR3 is TGTGCCAGCCTCCAAGCCGGGACAGAAGCTTTCTTT.

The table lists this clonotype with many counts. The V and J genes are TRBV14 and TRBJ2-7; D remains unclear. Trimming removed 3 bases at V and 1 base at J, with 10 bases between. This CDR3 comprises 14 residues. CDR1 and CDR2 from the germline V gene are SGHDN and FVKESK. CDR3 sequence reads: CASSQDALSYEQYF. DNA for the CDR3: TGTGCCAGCAGCCAGGATGCCTTATCCTACGAGCAGTACTTC.

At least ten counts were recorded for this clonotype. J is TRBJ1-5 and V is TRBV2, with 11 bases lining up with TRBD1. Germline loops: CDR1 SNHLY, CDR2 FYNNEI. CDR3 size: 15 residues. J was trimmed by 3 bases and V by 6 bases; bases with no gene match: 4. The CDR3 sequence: CASSRTGGINQPQHF. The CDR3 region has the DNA TGTGCCAGCAGCCGGACAGGGGGCATCAATCAGCCCCAGCATTTT.

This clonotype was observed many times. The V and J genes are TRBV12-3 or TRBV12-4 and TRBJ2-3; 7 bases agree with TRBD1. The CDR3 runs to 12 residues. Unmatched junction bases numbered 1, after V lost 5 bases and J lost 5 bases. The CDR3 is CASSPGGDTQYF. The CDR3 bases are TGTGCCAGCAGTCCAGGGGGAGATACGCAGTATTTT.

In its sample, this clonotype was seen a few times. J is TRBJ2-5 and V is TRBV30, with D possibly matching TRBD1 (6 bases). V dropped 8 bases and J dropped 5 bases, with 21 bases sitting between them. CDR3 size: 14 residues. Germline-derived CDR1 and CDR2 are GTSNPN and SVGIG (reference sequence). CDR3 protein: CAAPGHSAPETQYF. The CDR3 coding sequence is TGTGCCGCGCCGGGACACTCTGCCCCCGAGACCCAGTACTTC.